A single sample is the source of the 16 T cell receptor beta chains below, sequenced in a study of T cells in Graves' hyperthyroidism and ophthalmopathy. Amplification yielded TCR beta CDR3 regions, with RNA transcripts as the source. A first-round RT-PCR of the TCR CDR3 used the HTBI primer set. In TCRdb, the multiplex PCR reads were re-called with MiXCR into one record per CDR3 protein. The sample lists 600,000 or so distinct CDR3 sequences, about 14% occurring once. Sequenced material: blood. Every receptor here comes from a woman in her forties or fifties with Graves' ophthalmopathy.

This clonotype has only a few counts. The rearrangement joins TRBV9 to TRBJ1-2; 7 bases agree with TRBD1. This CDR3 contains 15 residues. With 3 bases clipped from V and 2 bases from J, the junction kept 7 bases outside the gene matches. CDR1 and CDR2 (germline): SGDLS, YYNGEE. The CDR3 loop reads CASSENRGGNYGYTF. DNA of the CDR3: TGTGCCAGCAGCGAAAACAGGGGTGGGAACTATGGCTACACCTTC.

This clonotype appeared a few times. This chain links TRBV4-3 with TRBJ1-4, with D perhaps matching TRBD1 (6 bases). This CDR3 contains 15 residues. V was clipped by 4 bases and J by 4 bases, with 13 bases between them. Germline loops: CDR1 LGHNA, CDR2 YSLEER. CDR3 coding DNA: TGCGCCAGCAGCCCACAGGGAGCAGTTAATGAAAAACTGTTTTTT. Amino acid sequence: CASSPQGAVNEKLFF.

This clonotype was counted many times. The gene calls are TRBV7-9 and TRBJ2-7, with 9 bases lining up with TRBD2. Germline CDR1 reads SEHNR; CDR2 reads FQNEAQ (reference sequence). The CDR3 has 16 residues. The ends lost 8 bases at V and 1 base at J; junction bases unmatched: 12. The CDR3 DNA sequence: TGTGCCAGCGCACCCCCCCGACTAGCGGCTTCCTACGAGCAGTACTTC. Protein sequence: CASAPPRLAASYEQYF.

There are many counts of this clonotype. The chain employs TRBV20-1 and TRBJ2-5; 11 nucleotides match TRBD2. The CDR3 is made up of 15 amino acids. V trimming: 0 bases; J trimming: 5 bases; junction bases outside the gene matches: 5. CDR1 DFQATT and CDR2 SNEGSKA come from the germline V gene (reference sequence). DNA for the CDR3: TGCAGTGCTAGAGATGCGACTAGCGGGATGGAGACCCAGTACTTC. Protein product: CSARDATSGMETQYF.

This clonotype came up a few times. This chain joins TRBV20-1 and TRBJ2-4, with 13 bases fitting TRBD2. There are 15 residues in the CDR3. Germline CDR1 is DFQATT and CDR2 is SNEGSKA (reference sequence). After removal of 5 bases from V and 2 bases from J, the junction contained 3 bases not matched to a gene. In DNA, the CDR3 is TGCAGTGCTGGGGGACTAGCGGGAACCAAAAACATTCAGTACTTC. It specifies CSAGGLAGTKNIQYF.

This clonotype was found a few times. The J gene is TRBJ2-2, the V gene TRBV27, with D possibly TRBD2 on 6 matching bases. The CDR3 is made up of 18 amino acids. Trimming removed 1 base at V and 5 bases at J, with 20 bases between. Per germline, CDR1 MNHEY and CDR2 SMNVEV (reference sequence). The CDR3 spells CASSLFPPTGEDTGELFF. The CDR3 nucleotides are TGTGCCAGCAGTTTATTCCCTCCCACGGGAGAGGATACCGGGGAGCTGTTTTTT.

This chain joins TRBV9 and TRBJ2-1; 9 nucleotides align to TRBD2. Germline-derived CDR1 and CDR2 are SGDLS and YYNGEE. Losses at the gene ends were 5 bases for V and 9 bases for J; bases not matched to a gene: 6. This CDR3 contains 13 residues. DNA for the CDR3: TGTGCCAGCAGGAGTAGCGGGAGCGGTGAGCAGTTCTTC. Protein sequence: CASRSSGSGEQFF.

Many counts were recorded for this clonotype. This chain uses TRBV30 with TRBJ2-7; the match to TRBD2 covers 9 bases. The CDR3 runs 13 residues. Trimming cost V 2 bases and J 5 bases; bases outside gene matches: 4. Germline assignment: CDR1 GTSNPN and CDR2 SVGIG (reference sequence). DNA for the CDR3: TGTGCCTGGAGTTTTTCTAGCGGGAACGAGCAGTACTTC. It specifies CAWSFSSGNEQYF.

This clonotype was detected many times. The chain carries TRBV20-1 and TRBJ2-4; possibly TRBD2 for D (7 bases). Germline loops: CDR1 DFQATT, CDR2 SNEGSKA (reference sequence). The CDR3 runs 13 residues. The ends were cut back, 1 base at V and 6 bases at J, with 10 bases in the middle. CDR3 bases: TGCAGTGCTAGAGGGGGGGGCTTAAACATTCAGTACTTC. It translates to CSARGGGLNIQYF.

J is TRBJ2-3 and V is TRBV19; D may be TRBD2 (5 bases). Trimming removed 3 bases at V and 1 base at J, with 11 bases between. CDR3 length equals 15 residues. CDR1 and CDR2 (germline): LNHDA, SQIVND (reference sequence). The CDR3 protein is CASSIGVRGTDTQYF. The DNA of the CDR3 is TGTGCCAGTAGTATTGGAGTGCGGGGCACAGATACGCAGTATTTT.

This clonotype was observed many times. The rearrangement joins TRBV20-1 to TRBJ2-3; TRBD2 aligns across 12 bases. The CDR3 has 16 residues. The trim removed 3 bases at V and 2 bases at J, leaving 6 bases unmatched. CDR1 and CDR2 from the germline V gene are DFQATT and SNEGSKA (reference sequence). CDR3 DNA sequence: TGCAGTGCTAGTGCGACTAGCGGGAGACCCACAGATACGCAGTATTTT. Amino acid sequence: CSASATSGRPTDTQYF.

Many counts were recorded for this clonotype. V gene TRBV7-9 combines with J gene TRBJ2-4; 7 nucleotides align to TRBD1. Germline V gene sequence: CDR1 SEHNR, CDR2 FQNEAQ (reference sequence). V was pared by 2 bases and J by 3 bases, with 7 bases of the junction left unmatched. The length of the CDR3 is 16 residues. CDR3 nucleotide sequence: TGTGCCAGCAGCTTACCCGGGACAGAGAACAAAAACATTCAGTACTTC. It translates to CASSLPGTENKNIQYF. Looking up the rest from reference TRBV7-9 and TRBJ2-4 gives the full variable domain: DTGVSQNPRHKITKRGQNVTFRCDPISEHNRLYWYRQTLGQGPEFLTYFQNEAQLEKSRLLSDRFSAERPKGSFSTLEIQRTEQGDSAMYLCASSLPGTENKNIQYFGAGTRLSVL.

This clonotype was seen once. A much more abundant neighbour one base away suggests this may be a read error. The chain uses TRBV12-3 or TRBV12-4 and TRBJ2-4; possible D gene TRBD2, 7 bases. This CDR3 comprises 14 residues. V was cut by 5 bases and J by 8 bases, with 16 bases left in between. CDR3: CASSRTRGVDIQYF. The DNA for the CDR3 is TGTGCCAGCAGTCGGACTAGGGGGGTTGACATTCAGTACTTC.

The sample holds many counts of this clonotype. The chain links TRBV6-2 or TRBV6-3 to TRBJ1-4; no clear D. V dropped 10 bases and J dropped 2 bases, with 11 bases sitting between them. Germline values: CDR1 MNHEY, CDR2 SVGEGT. The CDR3 is made up of 13 amino acids. The DNA of the CDR3 is TGTGCCACCACGGACTCGACTAATGAAAAACTGTTTTTT. Residues: CATTDSTNEKLFF.

This clonotype turned up a few times. The rearrangement joins TRBV15 to TRBJ2-1, with D uncertain. CDR3 size: 14 residues. CDR1 and CDR2 from the germline V gene are LNHNV and YYDKDF (reference sequence). V was trimmed by 5 bases and J by 1 base, leaving 9 bases between them. For the CDR3, the DNA is TGTGCCACCAGCGGAAGGAGTTCCTACAATGAGCAGTTCTTC. Protein sequence: CATSGRSSYNEQFF.

The chain carries TRBV29-1 and TRBJ1-1; 8 bases fit TRBD1. V was clipped by 6 bases and J by 2 bases; unmatched bases: 5. The V gene's germline CDR1 is SQVTM and CDR2 ANQGSEA. The CDR3 runs 13 residues. The CDR3 nucleotides read TGCAGCGTCCACAGGGGGTCCAACACTGAAGCTTTCTTT. The encoded protein is CSVHRGSNTEAFF.